This TCR beta chain was sequenced for a study of vaccination effects on CD4 cells after COVID-19 (dated by TCRdb to between 2021 and 2022). About the full investigation: Across the study, the median time from the second dose to post-vaccine sampling was 72 days (range 14 to 241). Altogether, around ten COVID-19 convalescent patients and 4 SARS-CoV-2-naive healthy vaccine recipients made up the full study. Cultures from other donors in the study were sequenced using the Oncomine TCR Beta short-read assay on an Illumina iSeq 100. SARS-CoV-2 spike-specific CD4+ TCR repertoires were compared before and after mRNA vaccination in COVID-19 convalescent patients and in infection-naive vaccine recipients.

Here is what the overall study found, with its caveats: In healthy vaccine recipients, vaccine-induced clones were almost all SARS-CoV-2 mono-reactive, with only 1 of 255 being cross-reactive with common cold coronaviruses. Clones induced by infection and clones induced by vaccination both contracted markedly at late timepoints after vaccination, which fits with T cell responses waning over time. Only a small number of convalescent patients were included, and no early post-infection timepoints were available, which limited the study.

Library method: the immunoSEQ multiplex PCR assay. DNA from the CD4+ T cells that had been cultured and isolated underwent TCR beta CDR3 sequencing. The source study handled its data this way. Non-productive TCR sequences were removed and reads were trimmed to the CDR3 region, keeping CDR3s of at least 7 amino acids. Antigen-specific clonotypes were identified with the MANAFEST web app by comparing expansion in peptide wells against reference cultures. To be called positive, a clone needed expansion at FDR<0.05 compared with the reference and with all other wells, an odds ratio greater than 5, and a frequency greater than 0.1% in two replicate wells. Clonotypes significantly expanded in SARS-CoV-2 spike wells and in at least one common cold coronavirus spike condition were defined as cross-reactive. Using the stringdist R package, CDR3 similarity was measured by Levenshtein distance, and unrooted trees were constructed with ape in R 3.6.1. TCRdb holds this immuneACCESS table with in-frame rearrangements only. Some clones are missing; in checked studies, unresolved V genes explain under half, and the rest has no known cause. The DNA was the basis for D and trimming; V, J and clone size are from that table. The sample profile shows 84,000 or so clones; over 75% of them were found once. In total, the top ten clones hold approximately 1% of the sample.

Remarks on this clone: No cognate antigen has been identified for it. Base qualities were left out, and no much larger clone turns up one base away.

For CDR1 and CDR2, the germline V gene (reference sequence) lists MNHNY and SVGAGI. V is clipped by 7 bases and J by 1 base, and the sequence between their germline boundaries is 16 bases long. The CDR3 spans 15 residues, from the cysteine through the phenylalanine. The sequence is cut down to CDR3 DNA, 45 bases in frame from base 1. In the ViraFEST assay, PBMC were stimulated with viral peptide pools, and antigen-specific CD4+ T cell clonotypes were then identified by expansion using TCR sequencing. After around 11 days of culture, CD4+ T cells were isolated with the EasySep CD4+ T cell isolation kit. Participants received two doses of either the BNT162b2 or the mRNA-1273 mRNA SARS-CoV-2 vaccine. Healthy vaccine recipients had no prior SARS-CoV-2 infection, confirmed by negative nucleocapsid antibodies before and after vaccination. Some 1.9 million PBMC per well were cultured with about 9.6 ug/ml peptides in IMDM containing around 4.6% human AB serum, approximately 10 IU/ml IL-2 and gentamicin. Half of the culture medium was replaced with fresh IL-2-containing medium on days 3 and 7. Each peptide stimulation condition was cultured in triplicate wells unless otherwise noted. PBMC were separated from whole blood using Ficoll-Paque Plus gradient centrifugation and were then either cryopreserved at -140C or used fresh. The spike proteins of SARS-CoV-2 and of the common cold coronaviruses HCoV-NL63, HCoV-OC43 and HCoV-229E were spanned by overlapping peptide pools. The QIAamp micro DNA kit was used to extract genomic DNA from the cultured CD4+ T cells.

This receptor was obtained from a human donor who received a COVID-19 vaccine. The chain is made from TRBV6-6 and TRBJ1-1; the D segment could be TRBD1, given 6 matching bases. The sequences come from CD4+ T cells from PBMCs cultured with HCoV-OC43 spike peptides, collected after COVID-19 vaccination. Per the publication, the cell subset or site label means: HCoV-OC43 spike overlapping peptide pool stimulation. The CDR3 has the sequence CASTLRGGQNTEAFF. The sequence in DNA is TGTGCCAGCACCCTACGGGGGGGCCAGAACACTGAAGCTTTCTTT.